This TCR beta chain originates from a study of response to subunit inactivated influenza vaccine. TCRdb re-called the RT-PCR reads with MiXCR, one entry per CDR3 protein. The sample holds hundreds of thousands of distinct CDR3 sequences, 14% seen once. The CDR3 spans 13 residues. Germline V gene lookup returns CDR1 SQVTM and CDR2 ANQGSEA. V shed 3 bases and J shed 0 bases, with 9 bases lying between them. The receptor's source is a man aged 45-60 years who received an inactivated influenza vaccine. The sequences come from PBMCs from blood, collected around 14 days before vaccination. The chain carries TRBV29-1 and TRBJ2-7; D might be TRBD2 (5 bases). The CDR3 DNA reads TGCAGCGTTGATTCCGCGGGCTCCTACGAGCAGTACTTC. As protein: CSVDSAGSYEQYF.